The 14 T cell receptor beta chains in this list originate from one sample, sequenced in a study of T-cell reconstitution after alpha-beta-depleted transplantation in children. Unique molecular identifiers were built into the TCRbeta library. TCRdb processed the PCR reads anew with MiXCR; each CDR3 protein has one entry. This repertoire shows hundreds of thousands of distinct CDR3 sequences, 15% to 20% found once; its top ten account for around 28%. Sequencing was performed on PBMCs, mostly from graft donor cells, taken 360 days after TCRalphabeta/CD19-depleted stem cell transplant. These receptors were collected from a boy younger than two who had a stem cell transplant for Wiskott-Aldrich syndrome, so the T cells may come from the graft donor.

The chain employs TRBV5-1 and TRBJ2-5; 7 bases are shared with TRBD2. The CDR3 covers 17 residues. V was clipped by 0 bases and J by 2 bases; unmatched bases: 10. CDR1 is SGHRS and CDR2 is YFSETQ in the germline V gene. Written as DNA, the CDR3 is TGCGCCAGCAGCTTGGCCTGGCGGGGGTTGATGCAAGAGACCCAGTACTTC. It yields the protein CASSLAWRGLMQETQYF.

This clonotype was detected ten times or more. The gene calls are TRBV29-1 and TRBJ2-1, with D uncertain. The CDR3 loop spans 15 amino acids. Trimming removed 6 bases at V and 0 bases at J, with 15 bases between. Germline V gene data show CDR1 as SQVTM and CDR2 as ANQGSEA. CDR3 in amino acids: CSVFGTPDSYNEQFF. The CDR3 DNA follows: TGCAGCGTCTTCGGTACTCCAGACTCCTACAATGAGCAGTTCTTC.

This chain joins TRBV29-1 and TRBJ2-3, with D possibly matching TRBD2 (5 bases). CDR3 length equals 12 residues. Trimming removed 5 bases at V and 1 base at J, with 7 bases between. The germline CDR1 and CDR2 sequences are SQVTM and ANQGSEA. The CDR3 region has the DNA TGCAGCGTTATGGGAGGCACAGATACGCAGTATTTT. Amino acid sequence: CSVMGGTDTQYF.

This clonotype has only one observation. The CDR3 bases are TGTGCCAGCAGCCGGACACTAACTGGGGCCAACGTCCTGACTTTC. It yields the protein CASSRTLTGANVLTF. J is TRBJ2-6 and V is TRBV2, with D maybe TRBD1 (5 bases). Germline CDR1 reads SNHLY; CDR2 reads FYNNEI. V gave up 6 bases and J gave up 2 bases, with 11 bases separating them. The length of the CDR3 is 15 residues.

This chain connects TRBV20-1 to TRBJ2-7; D gene unclear. V gave up 6 bases and J gave up 3 bases, with 9 bases separating them. Germline-derived CDR1 and CDR2 are DFQATT and SNEGSKA (reference sequence). The CDR3 has 11 amino acids. The CDR3 DNA is TGCAGTGCCAGTATACTCTACGAGCAGTACTTC. This gives the protein CSASILYEQYF.

This clonotype has ten or more counts. The chain links TRBV6-5 to TRBJ2-1; D possibly corresponds to TRBD2 (6 bases). Per the germline V gene, CDR1 is MNHEY and CDR2 is SVGAGI. Trimming took 0 bases from V and 8 from J, leaving 11 bases between them. CDR3 length: 14 amino acids. For the CDR3, the DNA is TGTGCCAGCAGTTACTCGGGTTGGGAGGATGAGCAGTTCTTC. The encoded protein is CASSYSGWEDEQFF.

The chain recombines TRBV20-1 with TRBJ2-7; 12 bases are a match to TRBD2. The V segment lost 6 bases and the J segment 5 bases; nucleotides outside the gene matches: 5. This CDR3 is built from 13 residues. Germline loops: CDR1 DFQATT, CDR2 SNEGSKA (reference sequence). The CDR3 bases are TGCAGTGCGAGACTAGCGGGAGCCCACGAGCAGTACTTC. Protein product: CSARLAGAHEQYF.

V gene TRBV18 combines with J gene TRBJ1-2, with TRBD1 identical over 7 bases. From germline, CDR1 is KGHSH and CDR2 LQKENI. This CDR3 has 14 amino acids. The ends lost 5 bases at V and 3 bases at J; junction bases unmatched: 6. The CDR3 DNA is TGTGCCAGCTCATCCCAGGGGGGATACTATGGCTACACCTTC. Its translation is CASSSQGGYYGYTF.

This sequence joins TRBV29-1 and TRBJ2-3; D remains unclear. Germline lookup yields CDR1 SQVTM and CDR2 ANQGSEA. CDR3 size: 19 residues. Trimming took 1 base from V and 2 from J, leaving 25 bases between them. Here the CDR3 DNA reads TGCAGCGTTGAAGTCGGGTTTCGCTCTAACCGGGCGGTCACAGATACGCAGTATTTT. Translation gives CSVEVGFRSNRAVTDTQYF.

The rearrangement joins TRBV5-1 to TRBJ2-7, with TRBD1 matching over 9 bases. There are 16 residues in the CDR3. Per germline, CDR1 SGHRS and CDR2 YFSETQ. Trimming removed 1 base from V and 3 bases from J; junction bases left unmatched: 8. CDR3 amino acids: CASSLTLQGAGYEQYF. Here the CDR3 DNA reads TGCGCCAGCAGCTTGACCCTACAGGGGGCAGGCTACGAGCAGTACTTC.

This clonotype has just a few counts. The rearrangement uses TRBV2 and TRBJ2-1; D not resolved. CDR1 and CDR2 (germline): SNHLY, FYNNEI. Trimming took off 2 bases at V and 12 bases at J, with 5 bases between the two ends. CDR3 length: 10 amino acids. CDR3 nucleotides: TGTGCCAGCAGTGAACCCGGGCAGTTCTTC. The encoded protein is CASSEPGQFF.

The J gene is TRBJ2-1, the V gene TRBV20-1; TRBD2 is a possible D gene (6 bases). Looked up from germline, CDR1 is DFQATT and CDR2 is SNEGSKA (reference sequence). This CDR3 comprises 13 residues. The CDR3 bases are TGCAGCCCTGGGGGGTTTCTAAGGGATGAGCAGTTCTTC. Translation gives CSPGGFLRDEQFF.

There are many counts of this clonotype. This chain links TRBV4-1 with TRBJ2-7; a possible D gene is TRBD1 (6 bases). There are 14 residues in the CDR3. Germline V gives CDR1 MGHRA, CDR2 YSYEKL. V lost 4 bases and J lost 2, with 12 bases in between. This CDR3 reads CASSRRGQTYEQYF. For the CDR3, the DNA is TGCGCCAGCAGCCGCCGAGGACAGACCTACGAGCAGTACTTC.

This clonotype has a count of ten or more. The chain combines TRBV5-1 with TRBJ1-2; 7 bases match TRBD1. Germline CDR1 SGHRS, CDR2 YFSETQ. The junction had 8 bases not matched to a gene; V was cut back by 3 bases and J by 6 bases. CDR3 length: 14 residues. The DNA of the CDR3 is TGCGCCAGCAGCTATAAGGGGGCTGTGGATGGCTACACCTTC. Translated, it gives CASSYKGAVDGYTF.